This TCR beta chain stems from a study of T cells in women clearing cervical HPV infection. On this clone itself: Its antigen is as yet unknown. The CDR3 extends 3 residues past the end of the read, so its final part is completed from the germline J gene.

Average input was approximately 1,200 ng genomic DNA for immunoSEQ TCR beta CDR3 amplification. Only in-frame clones appear in the TCRdb table, and some are missing; sequencing was by immunoSEQ multiplex PCR. The sample has tens of thousands of clones. General study results and limits: TRBV6-7 abundance was lower in cases than controls (roughly 0.11% versus 0.16%).

The CDR3 is 16 amino acids. The ends were cut back, 6 bases at V and 0 bases at J, with 15 bases in the middle. CDR1 is LNHDA and CDR2 is SQIVND in the germline V gene (reference sequence). This TCR was sampled from a woman aged 18-70 years with a cervical HPV16 infection that either progressed to CIN3+ or cleared (not recorded which). Sequences were obtained from blood buffy coat. The chain employs TRBV19 and TRBJ1-5, with D tentatively TRBD1 (6 bases). CDR3 residues: CASRQTGQLSNQPQHF. The sequenced CDR3 bases are TGTGCCAGTAGACAGACCGGACAGCTTAGCAATCAGCCC. Combining the CDR3 with reference TRBV19 and TRBJ1-5 gives the whole variable domain DGGITQSPKYLFRKEGQNVTLSCEQNLNHDAMYWYRQDPGQGLRLIYYSQIVNDFQKGDIAEGYSVSREKKESFPLTVTSAQKNPTAFYLCASRQTGQLSNQPQHFGDGTRLSIL.